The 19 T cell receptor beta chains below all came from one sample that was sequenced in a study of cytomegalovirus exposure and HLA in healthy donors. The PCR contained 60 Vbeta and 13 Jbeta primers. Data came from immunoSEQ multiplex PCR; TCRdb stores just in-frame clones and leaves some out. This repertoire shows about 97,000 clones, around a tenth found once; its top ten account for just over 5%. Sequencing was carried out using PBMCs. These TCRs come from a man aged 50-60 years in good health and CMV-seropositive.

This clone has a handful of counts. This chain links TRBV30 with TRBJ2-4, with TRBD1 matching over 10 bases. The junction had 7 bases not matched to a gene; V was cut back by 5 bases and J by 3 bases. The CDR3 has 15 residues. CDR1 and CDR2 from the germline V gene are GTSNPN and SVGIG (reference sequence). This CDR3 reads CAWGTGEGYKNIQYF. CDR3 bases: TGTGCCTGGGGGACAGGGGAGGGTTACAAAAACATTCAGTACTTC.

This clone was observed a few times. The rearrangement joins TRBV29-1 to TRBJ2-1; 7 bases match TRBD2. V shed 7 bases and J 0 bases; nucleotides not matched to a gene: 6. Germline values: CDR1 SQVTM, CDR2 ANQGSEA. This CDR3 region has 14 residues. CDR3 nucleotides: TGCAGCGGGAGCCGCGGGAGCTCCTACAATGAGCAGTTCTTC. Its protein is CSGSRGSSYNEQFF.

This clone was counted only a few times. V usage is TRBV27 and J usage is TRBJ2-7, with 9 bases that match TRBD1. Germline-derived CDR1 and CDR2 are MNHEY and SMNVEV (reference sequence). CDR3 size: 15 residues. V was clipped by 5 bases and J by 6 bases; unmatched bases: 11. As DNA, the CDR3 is TGTGCCAGCAGTCCTCGTGGGACAGGGATGAGCGAGCAGTACTTC. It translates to CASSPRGTGMSEQYF.

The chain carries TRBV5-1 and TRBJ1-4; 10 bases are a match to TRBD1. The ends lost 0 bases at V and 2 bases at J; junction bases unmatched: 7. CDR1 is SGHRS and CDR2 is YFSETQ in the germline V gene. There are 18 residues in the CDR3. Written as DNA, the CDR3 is TGCGCCAGCAGCTTGGAGCCGGGACAGGGGTTGACTAATGAAAAACTGTTTTTT. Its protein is CASSLEPGQGLTNEKLFF.

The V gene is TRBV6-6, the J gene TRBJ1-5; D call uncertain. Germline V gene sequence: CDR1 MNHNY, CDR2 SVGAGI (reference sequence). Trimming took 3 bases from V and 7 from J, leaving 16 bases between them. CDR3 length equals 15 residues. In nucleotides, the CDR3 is TGTGCCAGCAGTTATTCCGGAGCTCTATCCCAGCCCCAGCATTTT. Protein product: CASSYSGALSQPQHF.

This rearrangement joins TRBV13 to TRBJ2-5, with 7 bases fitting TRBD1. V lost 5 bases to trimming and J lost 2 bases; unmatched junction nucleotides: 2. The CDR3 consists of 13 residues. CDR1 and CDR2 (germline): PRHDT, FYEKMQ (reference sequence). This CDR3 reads CASSKQGQETQYF. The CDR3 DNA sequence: TGTGCCAGCAGCAAACAGGGGCAAGAGACCCAGTACTTC.

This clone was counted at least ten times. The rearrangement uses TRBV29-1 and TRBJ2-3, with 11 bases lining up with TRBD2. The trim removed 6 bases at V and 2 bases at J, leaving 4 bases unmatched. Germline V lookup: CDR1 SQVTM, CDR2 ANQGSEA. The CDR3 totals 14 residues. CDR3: CSVAGLAATDTQYF. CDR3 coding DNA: TGCAGCGTCGCGGGACTAGCGGCCACAGATACGCAGTATTTT.

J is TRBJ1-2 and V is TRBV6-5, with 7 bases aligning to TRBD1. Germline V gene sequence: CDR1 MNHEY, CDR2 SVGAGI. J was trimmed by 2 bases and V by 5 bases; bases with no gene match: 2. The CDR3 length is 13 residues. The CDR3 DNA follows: TGTGCCAGCAGTGGACAGGAGAACTATGGCTACACCTTC. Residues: CASSGQENYGYTF.

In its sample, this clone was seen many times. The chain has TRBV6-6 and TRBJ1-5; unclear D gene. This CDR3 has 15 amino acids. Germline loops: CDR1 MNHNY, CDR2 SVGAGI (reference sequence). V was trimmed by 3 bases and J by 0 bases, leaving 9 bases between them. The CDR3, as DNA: TGTGCCAGCAGTTATCCGGAGAATAGCAATCAGCCCCAGCATTTT. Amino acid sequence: CASSYPENSNQPQHF.

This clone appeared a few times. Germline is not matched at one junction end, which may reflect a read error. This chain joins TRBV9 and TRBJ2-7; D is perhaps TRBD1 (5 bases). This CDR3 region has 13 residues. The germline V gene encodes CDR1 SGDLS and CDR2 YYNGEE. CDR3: CANSVAGSHEQYF. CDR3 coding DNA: TGTGCCAACAGCGTAGCAGGGTCGCACGAGCAGTACTTC.

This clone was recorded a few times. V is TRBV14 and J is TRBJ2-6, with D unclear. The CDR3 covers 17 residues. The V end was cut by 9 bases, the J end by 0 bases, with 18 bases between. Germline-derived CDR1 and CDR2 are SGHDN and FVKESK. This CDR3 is CASPARAANSGANVLTF. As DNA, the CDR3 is TGTGCCAGTCCGGCCCGCGCGGCGAACTCTGGGGCCAACGTCCTGACTTTC.

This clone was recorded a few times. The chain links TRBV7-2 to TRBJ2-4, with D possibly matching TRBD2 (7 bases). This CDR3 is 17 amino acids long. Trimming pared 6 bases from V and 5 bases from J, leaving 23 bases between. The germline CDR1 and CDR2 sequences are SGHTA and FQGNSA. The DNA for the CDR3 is TGTGCCAGCAGGCTAGGGCAGGGGAGGGTAAACCAAAACATTCAGTACTTC. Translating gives CASRLGQGRVNQNIQYF.

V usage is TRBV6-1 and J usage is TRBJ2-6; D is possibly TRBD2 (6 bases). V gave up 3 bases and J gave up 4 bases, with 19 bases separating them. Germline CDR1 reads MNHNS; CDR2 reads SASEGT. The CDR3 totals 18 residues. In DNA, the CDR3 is TGTGCCAGCAGTGACACGTCGTATGGGACTTACGGGGCCAACGTCCTGACTTTC. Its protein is CASSDTSYGTYGANVLTF.

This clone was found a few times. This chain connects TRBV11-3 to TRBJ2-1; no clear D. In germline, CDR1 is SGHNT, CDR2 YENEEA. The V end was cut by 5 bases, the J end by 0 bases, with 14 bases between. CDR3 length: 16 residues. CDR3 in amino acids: CASSLRDKSSYNEQFF. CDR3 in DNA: TGTGCCAGCAGCCTACGAGACAAGAGCTCCTACAATGAGCAGTTCTTC.

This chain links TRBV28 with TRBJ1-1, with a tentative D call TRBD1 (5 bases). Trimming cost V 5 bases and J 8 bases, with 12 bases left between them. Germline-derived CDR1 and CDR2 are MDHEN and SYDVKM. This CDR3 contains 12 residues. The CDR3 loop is CASSGRGREAFF. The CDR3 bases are TGTGCCAGCAGTGGGAGGGGACGGGAAGCTTTCTTT.

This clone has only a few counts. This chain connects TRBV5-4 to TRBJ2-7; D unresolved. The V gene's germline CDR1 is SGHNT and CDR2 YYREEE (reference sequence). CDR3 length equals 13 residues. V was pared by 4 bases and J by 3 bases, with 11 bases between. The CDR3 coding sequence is TGTGCCAGCAGCCTCGGGTTACTCTACGAGCAGTACTTC. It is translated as CASSLGLLYEQYF.

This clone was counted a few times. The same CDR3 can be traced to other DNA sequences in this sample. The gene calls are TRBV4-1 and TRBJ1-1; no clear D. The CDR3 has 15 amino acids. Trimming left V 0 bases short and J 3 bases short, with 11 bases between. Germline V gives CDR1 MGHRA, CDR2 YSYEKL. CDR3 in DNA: TGCGCCAGCAGCCAAGACCTTCGGCAGGACACTGAAGCTTTCTTT. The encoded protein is CASSQDLRQDTEAFF.

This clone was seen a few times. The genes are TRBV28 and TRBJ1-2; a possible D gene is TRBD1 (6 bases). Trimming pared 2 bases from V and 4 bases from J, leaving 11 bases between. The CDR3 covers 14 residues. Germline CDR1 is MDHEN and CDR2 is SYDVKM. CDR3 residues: CASSLQGSRYGYTF. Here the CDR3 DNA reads TGTGCCAGCAGTTTACAGGGGTCGCGCTATGGCTACACCTTC.

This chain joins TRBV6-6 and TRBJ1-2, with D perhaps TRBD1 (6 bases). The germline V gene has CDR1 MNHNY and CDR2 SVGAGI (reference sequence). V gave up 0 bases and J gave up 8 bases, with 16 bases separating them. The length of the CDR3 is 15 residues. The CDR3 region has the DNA TGTGCCAGCAGTTACTCGAATGTGGGGGCGGAAGGCTACACCTTC. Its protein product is CASSYSNVGAEGYTF.